The T cell receptor (beta chain) under discussion was sequenced for a study of siplizumab effects on memory and regulatory T cells. Profiling relied on immunoSEQ multiplex PCR, and the TCRdb table lists in-frame clones only, not all of them. The sample consists of roughly 25,000 clones, around 84% of them appearing once. The V gene's germline CDR1 is GTSNPN and CDR2 SVGIG (reference sequence). CDR3 length: 13 amino acids. V was shortened by 3 bases and J by 4 bases, with 12 bases between the two germline ends. The chain recombines TRBV30 with TRBJ1-2; tentative D call: TRBD1 (5 bases). The sequencing sample was made of memory CD4+ T cells sorted from blood. The clonotype comes from a human donor in good health. CDR3 DNA sequence: TGTGCCTGGAGCCTCGACAGCGGCTATGGCTACACCTTC. It codes for CAWSLDSGYGYTF.